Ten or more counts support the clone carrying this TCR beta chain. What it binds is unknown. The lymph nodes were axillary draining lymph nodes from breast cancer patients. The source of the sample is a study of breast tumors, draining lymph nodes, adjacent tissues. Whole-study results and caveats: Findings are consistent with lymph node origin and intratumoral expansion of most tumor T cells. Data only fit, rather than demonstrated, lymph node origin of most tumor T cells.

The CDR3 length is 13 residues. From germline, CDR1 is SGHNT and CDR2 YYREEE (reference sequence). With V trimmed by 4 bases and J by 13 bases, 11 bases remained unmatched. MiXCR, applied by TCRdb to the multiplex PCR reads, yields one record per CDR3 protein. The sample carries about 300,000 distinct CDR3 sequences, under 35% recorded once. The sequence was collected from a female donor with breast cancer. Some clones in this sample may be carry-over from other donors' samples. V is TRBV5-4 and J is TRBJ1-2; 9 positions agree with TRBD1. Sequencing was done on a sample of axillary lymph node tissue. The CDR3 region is CASSHGTGRSSTF. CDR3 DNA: TGTGCCAGCAGCCACGGGACAGGGAGATCGAGCACCTTC.